The 29 T cell receptor beta chains listed next were all sequenced from one sample in a study of shared clonotypes between healthy human individuals. This table comes from immunoSEQ multiplex PCR, and its TCRdb copy is limited to in-frame clones, with some not included. The table records 180,000 or so clones, 85% to 95% of them present only once. Sequencing was done on a sample of naive CD4+ T cells sorted from blood. Subset in this sample: CD45RA+ positively selected. The source of these receptors is a woman between 25 and 40 years old in good health.

The chain is built from TRBV5-1 and TRBJ2-2; 9 nucleotides align to TRBD1. CDR3 length equals 13 residues. From germline, CDR1 is SGHRS and CDR2 YFSETQ. V trimming: 7 bases; J trimming: 4 bases; junction bases outside the gene matches: 2. The DNA for the CDR3 is TGCGCCAGCCTGACAGGGGGCACCGGGGAGCTGTTTTTT. Translating gives CASLTGGTGELFF. The full variable domain, completed using reference TRBV5-1 and TRBJ2-2, is KAGVTQTPRYLIKTRGQQVTLSCSPISGHRSVSWYQQTPGQGLQFLFEYFSETQRNKGNFPGRFSGRQFSNSRSEMNVSTLELGDSALYLCASLTGGTGELFFGEGSRLTVL.

This rearrangement joins TRBV5-4 to TRBJ2-1; D may be TRBD1 (6 bases). Between the trimmed V and J ends, which lost 4 bases and 10 bases, there was a span of 21 bases. In germline, CDR1 is SGHNT, CDR2 YYREEE (reference sequence). This CDR3 contains 15 residues. CDR3 nucleotides: TGTGCCAGCAGCGACCACAGGGCGGATATACTGGAGCAGTTCTTC. Encoded protein: CASSDHRADILEQFF.

This sequence joins TRBV6-1 and TRBJ1-2; D not resolved. Germline V CDR1 and CDR2: MNHNS, SASEGT. V dropped 8 bases and J dropped 8 bases, with 21 bases sitting between them. The CDR3 spans 14 residues. The CDR3 nucleotides are TGTGCCAGCGGGCCTCTTGGGATCTTAATGGGCTACACCTTC. The encoded protein is CASGPLGILMGYTF.

The chain combines TRBV28 with TRBJ1-4; D ambiguous. From germline, CDR1 is MDHEN and CDR2 SYDVKM. Trimming cost V 5 bases and J 0 bases, with 16 bases left between them. The CDR3 runs to 17 residues. In DNA, the CDR3 is TGTGCCAGCAGTCTTAACGGAGGGAAGGCAACTAATGAAAAACTGTTTTTT. This gives the protein CASSLNGGKATNEKLFF.

This sequence joins TRBV7-9 and TRBJ1-4; the D gene is possibly TRBD1 (5 bases). Trimming stripped 6 bases from V and 4 bases from J, with 12 bases between. This CDR3 is 14 amino acids long. The germline gives CDR1 SEHNR, CDR2 FQNEAQ (reference sequence). The CDR3 reads CASRRDGSNEKLFF. CDR3 sequence (DNA): TGTGCCAGCAGGAGGGACGGTAGTAATGAAAAACTGTTTTTT.

The chain joins TRBV19 to TRBJ2-7, with 10 bases lining up with TRBD1. J gave up 1 base and V 6 bases, and 3 bases lay outside the gene matches. There are 14 residues in the CDR3. The germline V gene encodes CDR1 LNHDA and CDR2 SQIVND (reference sequence). The CDR3 sequence: CASSRQGASYEQYF. The CDR3, as DNA: TGTGCCAGTAGCCGACAGGGGGCATCCTACGAGCAGTACTTC. The variable domain in full, completed from reference TRBV19 and TRBJ2-7, reads DGGITQSPKYLFRKEGQNVTLSCEQNLNHDAMYWYRQDPGQGLRLIYYSQIVNDFQKGDIAEGYSVSREKKESFPLTVTSAQKNPTAFYLCASSRQGASYEQYFGPGTRLTVT.

The genes are TRBV6-5 and TRBJ2-5, with TRBD1 identical over 8 bases. The better agreement between TRBJ2-7 and the DNA end casts doubt on the J call. Germline values: CDR1 MNHEY, CDR2 SVGAGI. This CDR3 contains 13 residues. The chain's CDR3 is CASMAGGGHEQYF. DNA for the CDR3: TGTGCCAGCATGGCAGGGGGCGGTCACGAGCAGTACTTC.

This clone was counted once. The V and J genes are TRBV29-1 and TRBJ1-5; D is unresolved. The CDR3 has 14 amino acids. CDR1 and CDR2 (germline): SQVTM, ANQGSEA. V gave up 5 bases and J gave up 0 bases, with 11 bases separating them. The CDR3 region is CSVSDGYSNQPQHF. In DNA, the CDR3 is TGCAGCGTTAGCGACGGGTATAGCAATCAGCCCCAGCATTTT.

The rearrangement uses TRBV5-4 and TRBJ1-6; no clear D gene. The ends were cut back, 0 bases at V and 7 bases at J, with 8 bases in the middle. The CDR3 runs to 14 residues. Germline V lookup: CDR1 SGHNT, CDR2 YYREEE (reference sequence). The CDR3 here is CASSLGQINSPLHF. CDR3 in DNA: TGTGCCAGCAGCTTGGGTCAGATCAATTCACCCCTCCACTTT.

The chain recombines TRBV7-1 with TRBJ2-5; D is ambiguous. TRBV7-1 is recorded as an ORF, its role being uncertain. The ends were cut back, 5 bases at V and 4 bases at J, with 17 bases in the middle. The CDR3 extends over 15 amino acids. The CDR3 protein is CASSVSPRRGETQYF. DNA of the CDR3: TGTGCCAGCAGCGTCTCACCGAGGAGAGGAGAGACCCAGTACTTC.

The V and J genes are TRBV30 and TRBJ1-5; perhaps TRBD1 as D (6 bases). The CDR3 runs to 17 residues. From germline, CDR1 is GTSNPN and CDR2 SVGIG (reference sequence). V was clipped by 2 bases and J by 0 bases, with 17 bases between them. This CDR3 reads CAWSSFGQSYSNQPQHF. In nucleotides, the CDR3 is TGTGCCTGGAGTAGTTTTGGACAGAGTTATAGCAATCAGCCCCAGCATTTT.

V is TRBV11-1 and J is TRBJ2-1, with a weak D call TRBD1 (5 bases). This CDR3 is 15 amino acids long. Germline V gives CDR1 SGHAT, CDR2 FQDESV (reference sequence). V lost 8 bases and J lost 0, with 14 bases in between. CDR3 sequence (DNA): TGTGCCAGCGCGCCCGGCCAGGGCTCCTACAATGAGCAGTTCTTC. This encodes CASAPGQGSYNEQFF.

V gene TRBV13 combines with J gene TRBJ2-5; D is unresolved. The J call may be wrong; the DNA end is better matched by TRBJ2-7. Per the germline V gene, CDR1 is PRHDT and CDR2 is FYEKMQ (reference sequence). This CDR3 has 17 amino acids. CDR3 sequence (DNA): TGTGCCAGCAGCTTAGGCCAGGTCGGTTTGCTCTCCTACGAGCAGTACTTC. Protein sequence: CASSLGQVGLLSYEQYF.

The sample holds a few counts of this clone. The chain uses TRBV19 and TRBJ2-7; weak D call: TRBD2 (6 bases). Trimming removed 1 base from V and 7 bases from J, with 8 bases in between. This CDR3 region has 12 residues. Germline assignment: CDR1 LNHDA and CDR2 SQIVND (reference sequence). The CDR3 nucleotides are TGTGCCAGTAGTATAGGGACTACTGAGCAGTACTTC. Protein: CASSIGTTEQYF. The full variable domain, in which reference TRBV19 and TRBJ2-7 provide the parts outside the CDR3, is DGGITQSPKYLFRKEGQNVTLSCEQNLNHDAMYWYRQDPGQGLRLIYYSQIVNDFQKGDIAEGYSVSREKKESFPLTVTSAQKNPTAFYLCASSIGTTEQYFGPGTRLTVT.

The V call is TRBV30, the J call TRBJ1-5; D not certain. Germline values: CDR1 GTSNPN, CDR2 SVGIG (reference sequence). Trimming stripped 2 bases from V and 11 bases from J, with 13 bases between. This CDR3 has 12 amino acids. The CDR3 sequence: CAWSRIGPAQHF. CDR3 nucleotides: TGTGCCTGGAGTCGGATAGGGCCAGCCCAGCATTTT. Filled out from reference TRBV30 and TRBJ1-5, the complete variable domain reads SQTIHQWPATLVQPVGSPLSLECTVEGTSNPNLYWYRQAAGRGLQLLFYSVGIGQISSEVPQNLSASRPQDRQFILSSKKLLLSDSGFYLCAWSRIGPAQHFGDGTRLSIL.

This clone was picked up one time. This chain uses TRBV19 with TRBJ1-5; unclear D gene. V dropped 11 bases and J dropped 6 bases, with 11 bases sitting between them. The CDR3 is 11 residues long. CDR1 and CDR2 (germline): LNHDA, SQIVND (reference sequence). CDR3 bases: TGTGCCGGAGGAGGCTTTCAGCCCCAGCATTTT. It encodes CAGGGFQPQHF.

The V call is TRBV5-1, the J call TRBJ2-7; tentatively, D is TRBD1 (6 bases). Per the germline V gene, CDR1 is SGHRS and CDR2 is YFSETQ. This CDR3 spans 15 amino acids. V gave up 0 bases and J gave up 1 base, with 11 bases separating them. The DNA for the CDR3 is TGCGCCAGCAGCTTGGCCGAACAGGGATCCTACGAGCAGTACTTC. Amino acid sequence: CASSLAEQGSYEQYF.

The chain recombines TRBV19 with TRBJ2-3; D call uncertain. This CDR3 contains 15 residues. Trimming cost V 1 base and J 1 base, with 9 bases left between them. Germline lookup yields CDR1 LNHDA and CDR2 SQIVND (reference sequence). The CDR3 spells CASSIAGWGTDTQYF. CDR3 nucleotides: TGTGCCAGTAGTATAGCCGGGTGGGGCACAGATACGCAGTATTTT.

The chain recombines TRBV19 with TRBJ1-5, with D possibly being TRBD1 (5 bases). V was trimmed by 5 bases and J by 7 bases, leaving 24 bases between them. This CDR3 is built from 17 residues. The germline V gene has CDR1 LNHDA and CDR2 SQIVND (reference sequence). In DNA, the CDR3 is TGTGCCAGTAGTCAAGACCGATACAGGTCTAACTTCCAGCCCCAGCATTTT. Translation: CASSQDRYRSNFQPQHF.

This rearrangement joins TRBV7-8 to TRBJ2-7, with 7 bases matching TRBD2. The CDR3 spans 18 residues. The J segment lost 1 base and the V segment lost 1 base, leaving 13 bases of the junction unmatched. CDR1 and CDR2 (germline): SGHVS, FQNEAQ. CDR3 protein: CASSLVRRGTDWSYEQYF. The CDR3 region has the DNA TGTGCCAGCAGCTTAGTTAGGCGGGGGACGGATTGGTCCTACGAGCAGTACTTC.

This chain uses TRBV5-1 with TRBJ2-6, with D hard to call. The germline gives CDR1 SGHRS, CDR2 YFSETQ. The CDR3 extends over 15 amino acids. V lost 2 bases and J 1 base, leaving 7 bases between the germline ends. The CDR3 here is CASSFFPSGANVLTF. The CDR3 DNA sequence: TGCGCCAGCAGCTTTTTCCCATCTGGGGCCAACGTCCTGACTTTC. The full variable domain, its missing parts supplied by reference TRBV5-1 and TRBJ2-6, is KAGVTQTPRYLIKTRGQQVTLSCSPISGHRSVSWYQQTPGQGLQFLFEYFSETQRNKGNFPGRFSGRQFSNSRSEMNVSTLELGDSALYLCASSFFPSGANVLTFGAGSRLTVL.

The chain links TRBV20-1 to TRBJ1-1, with D possibly being TRBD1 (6 bases). The germline V and J ends were trimmed by 8 bases and 3 bases, with 10 bases remaining between them. The length of the CDR3 is 11 residues. CDR1 is DFQATT and CDR2 is SNEGSKA in the germline V gene (reference sequence). Here the CDR3 reads CSTGYDTEAFF. CDR3 sequence (DNA): TGCAGTACAGGGTATGACACTGAAGCTTTCTTT.

The CDR3 sequence is CASSLGQGADTQYF. In nucleotides, the CDR3 is TGCGCCAGCAGCCTAGGACAGGGGGCAGATACGCAGTATTTT. This chain uses TRBV5-1 with TRBJ2-3, with 10 bases lining up with TRBD1. V shed 4 bases, J shed 4 bases, and the junction held 3 bases outside the gene matches. Germline values: CDR1 SGHRS, CDR2 YFSETQ. The CDR3 sequence is 14 residues long.

The chain recombines TRBV18 with TRBJ1-1; tentative D call: TRBD1 (6 bases). Germline CDR1 KGHSH, CDR2 LQKENI. The CDR3 is 15 amino acids. V lost 0 bases and J lost 4, with 12 bases in between. CDR3 nucleotides: TGTGCCAGCTCACCACCGATAGAAGGGGGCACTGAAGCTTTCTTT. Its translation is CASSPPIEGGTEAFF. Looking up the rest from reference TRBV18 and TRBJ1-1 gives the full variable domain: NAGVMQNPRHLVRRRGQEARLRCSPMKGHSHVYWYRQLPEEGLKFMVYLQKENIIDESGMPKERFSAEFPKEGPSILRIQQVVRGDSAAYFCASSPPIEGGTEAFFGQGTRLTVV.

The chain is built from TRBV28 and TRBJ1-6; perhaps TRBD1 as D (5 bases). This CDR3 contains 12 residues. Germline loops: CDR1 MDHEN, CDR2 SYDVKM. Trimming removed 6 bases at V and 13 bases at J, with 13 bases between. CDR3 nucleotide sequence: TGTGCCAGCAGCTCAGACGGGGCCCCCCTCCACTTT. Translation gives CASSSDGAPLHF. The variable domain in full, completed from reference TRBV28 and TRBJ1-6, reads DVKVTQSSRYLVKRTGEKVFLECVQDMDHENMFWYRQDPGLGLRLIYFSYDVKMKEKGDIPEGYSVSREKKERFSLILESASTNQTSMYLCASSSDGAPLHFGNGTRLTVT.

The rearrangement links TRBV28 to TRBJ1-5, with a weak D call TRBD1 (5 bases). Trimming removed 1 base at V and 9 bases at J, with 13 bases between. CDR1 is MDHEN, CDR2 SYDVKM, per germline. The CDR3 runs to 14 residues. The CDR3 protein is CASSLFGAGRPQHF. DNA of the CDR3: TGTGCCAGCAGTTTATTTGGTGCGGGGCGGCCCCAGCATTTT.

V usage is TRBV28 and J usage is TRBJ1-4; D is uncertain. Looked up from germline, CDR1 is MDHEN and CDR2 is SYDVKM. The CDR3 runs 12 residues. The V end was cut by 5 bases, the J end by 4 bases, with 5 bases between. In nucleotides, the CDR3 is TGTGCCAGCAGTGGGCATAATGAAAAACTGTTTTTT. Protein sequence: CASSGHNEKLFF. Using reference TRBV28 and TRBJ1-4 for the parts outside the CDR3, the full variable domain is DVKVTQSSRYLVKRTGEKVFLECVQDMDHENMFWYRQDPGLGLRLIYFSYDVKMKEKGDIPEGYSVSREKKERFSLILESASTNQTSMYLCASSGHNEKLFFGSGTQLSVL.

The V and J genes are TRBV10-1 and TRBJ2-7; 8 bases line up with TRBD2. The CDR3 runs to 19 residues. After removal of 2 bases from V and 2 bases from J, the junction contained 17 bases not matched to a gene. Germline V gene sequence: CDR1 WNHNN, CDR2 SYGVQD (reference sequence). CDR3 region: CASSERSPLQSGGPYEQYF. Written as DNA, the CDR3 is TGCGCCAGCAGTGAGAGGTCGCCCCTCCAGTCGGGAGGGCCCTACGAGCAGTACTTC.

The gene calls are TRBV30 and TRBJ2-3; D may correspond to TRBD1 or TRBD2 (5 bases each). Trimming cost V 3 bases and J 2 bases, with 6 bases left between them. In germline, CDR1 is GTSNPN, CDR2 SVGIG (reference sequence). The CDR3 contains 12 residues. CDR3 bases: TGTGCCTGGAGGGGGGTCACAGATACGCAGTATTTT. This translates into CAWRGVTDTQYF.